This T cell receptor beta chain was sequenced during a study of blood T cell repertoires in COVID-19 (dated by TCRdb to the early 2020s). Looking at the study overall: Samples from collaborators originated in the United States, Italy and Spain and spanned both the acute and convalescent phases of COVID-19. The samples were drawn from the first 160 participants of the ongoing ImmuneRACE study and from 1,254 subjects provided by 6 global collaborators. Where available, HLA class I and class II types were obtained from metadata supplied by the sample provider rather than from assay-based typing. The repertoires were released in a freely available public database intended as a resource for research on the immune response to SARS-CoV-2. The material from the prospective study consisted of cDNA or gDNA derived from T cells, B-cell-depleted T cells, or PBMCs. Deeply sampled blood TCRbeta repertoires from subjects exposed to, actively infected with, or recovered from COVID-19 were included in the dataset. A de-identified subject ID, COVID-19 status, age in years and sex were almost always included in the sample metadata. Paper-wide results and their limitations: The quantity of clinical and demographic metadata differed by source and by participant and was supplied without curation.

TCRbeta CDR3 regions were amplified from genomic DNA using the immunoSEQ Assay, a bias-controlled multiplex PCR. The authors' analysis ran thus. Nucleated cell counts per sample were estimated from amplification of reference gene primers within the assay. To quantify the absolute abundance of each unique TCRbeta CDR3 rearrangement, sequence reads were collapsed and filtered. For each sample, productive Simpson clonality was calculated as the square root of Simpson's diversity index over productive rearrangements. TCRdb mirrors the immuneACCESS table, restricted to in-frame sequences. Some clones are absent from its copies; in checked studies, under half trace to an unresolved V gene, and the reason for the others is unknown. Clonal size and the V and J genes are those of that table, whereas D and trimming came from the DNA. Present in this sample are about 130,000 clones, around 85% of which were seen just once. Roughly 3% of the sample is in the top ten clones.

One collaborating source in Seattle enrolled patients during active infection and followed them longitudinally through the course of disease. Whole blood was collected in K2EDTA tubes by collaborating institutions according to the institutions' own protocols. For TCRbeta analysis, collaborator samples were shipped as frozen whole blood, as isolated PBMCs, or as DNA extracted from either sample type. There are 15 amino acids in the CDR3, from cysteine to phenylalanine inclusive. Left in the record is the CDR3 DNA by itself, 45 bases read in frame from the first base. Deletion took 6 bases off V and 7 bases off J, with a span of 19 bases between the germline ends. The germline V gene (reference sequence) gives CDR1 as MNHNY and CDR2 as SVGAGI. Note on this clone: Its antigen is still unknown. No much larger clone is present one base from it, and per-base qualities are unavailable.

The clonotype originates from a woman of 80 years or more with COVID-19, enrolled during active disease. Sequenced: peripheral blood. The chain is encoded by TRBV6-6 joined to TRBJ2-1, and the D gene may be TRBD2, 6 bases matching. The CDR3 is CASRPGGAEGNEQFF. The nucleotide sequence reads TGTGCCAGCAGGCCCGGGGGAGCGGAGGGAAATGAGCAGTTCTTC.